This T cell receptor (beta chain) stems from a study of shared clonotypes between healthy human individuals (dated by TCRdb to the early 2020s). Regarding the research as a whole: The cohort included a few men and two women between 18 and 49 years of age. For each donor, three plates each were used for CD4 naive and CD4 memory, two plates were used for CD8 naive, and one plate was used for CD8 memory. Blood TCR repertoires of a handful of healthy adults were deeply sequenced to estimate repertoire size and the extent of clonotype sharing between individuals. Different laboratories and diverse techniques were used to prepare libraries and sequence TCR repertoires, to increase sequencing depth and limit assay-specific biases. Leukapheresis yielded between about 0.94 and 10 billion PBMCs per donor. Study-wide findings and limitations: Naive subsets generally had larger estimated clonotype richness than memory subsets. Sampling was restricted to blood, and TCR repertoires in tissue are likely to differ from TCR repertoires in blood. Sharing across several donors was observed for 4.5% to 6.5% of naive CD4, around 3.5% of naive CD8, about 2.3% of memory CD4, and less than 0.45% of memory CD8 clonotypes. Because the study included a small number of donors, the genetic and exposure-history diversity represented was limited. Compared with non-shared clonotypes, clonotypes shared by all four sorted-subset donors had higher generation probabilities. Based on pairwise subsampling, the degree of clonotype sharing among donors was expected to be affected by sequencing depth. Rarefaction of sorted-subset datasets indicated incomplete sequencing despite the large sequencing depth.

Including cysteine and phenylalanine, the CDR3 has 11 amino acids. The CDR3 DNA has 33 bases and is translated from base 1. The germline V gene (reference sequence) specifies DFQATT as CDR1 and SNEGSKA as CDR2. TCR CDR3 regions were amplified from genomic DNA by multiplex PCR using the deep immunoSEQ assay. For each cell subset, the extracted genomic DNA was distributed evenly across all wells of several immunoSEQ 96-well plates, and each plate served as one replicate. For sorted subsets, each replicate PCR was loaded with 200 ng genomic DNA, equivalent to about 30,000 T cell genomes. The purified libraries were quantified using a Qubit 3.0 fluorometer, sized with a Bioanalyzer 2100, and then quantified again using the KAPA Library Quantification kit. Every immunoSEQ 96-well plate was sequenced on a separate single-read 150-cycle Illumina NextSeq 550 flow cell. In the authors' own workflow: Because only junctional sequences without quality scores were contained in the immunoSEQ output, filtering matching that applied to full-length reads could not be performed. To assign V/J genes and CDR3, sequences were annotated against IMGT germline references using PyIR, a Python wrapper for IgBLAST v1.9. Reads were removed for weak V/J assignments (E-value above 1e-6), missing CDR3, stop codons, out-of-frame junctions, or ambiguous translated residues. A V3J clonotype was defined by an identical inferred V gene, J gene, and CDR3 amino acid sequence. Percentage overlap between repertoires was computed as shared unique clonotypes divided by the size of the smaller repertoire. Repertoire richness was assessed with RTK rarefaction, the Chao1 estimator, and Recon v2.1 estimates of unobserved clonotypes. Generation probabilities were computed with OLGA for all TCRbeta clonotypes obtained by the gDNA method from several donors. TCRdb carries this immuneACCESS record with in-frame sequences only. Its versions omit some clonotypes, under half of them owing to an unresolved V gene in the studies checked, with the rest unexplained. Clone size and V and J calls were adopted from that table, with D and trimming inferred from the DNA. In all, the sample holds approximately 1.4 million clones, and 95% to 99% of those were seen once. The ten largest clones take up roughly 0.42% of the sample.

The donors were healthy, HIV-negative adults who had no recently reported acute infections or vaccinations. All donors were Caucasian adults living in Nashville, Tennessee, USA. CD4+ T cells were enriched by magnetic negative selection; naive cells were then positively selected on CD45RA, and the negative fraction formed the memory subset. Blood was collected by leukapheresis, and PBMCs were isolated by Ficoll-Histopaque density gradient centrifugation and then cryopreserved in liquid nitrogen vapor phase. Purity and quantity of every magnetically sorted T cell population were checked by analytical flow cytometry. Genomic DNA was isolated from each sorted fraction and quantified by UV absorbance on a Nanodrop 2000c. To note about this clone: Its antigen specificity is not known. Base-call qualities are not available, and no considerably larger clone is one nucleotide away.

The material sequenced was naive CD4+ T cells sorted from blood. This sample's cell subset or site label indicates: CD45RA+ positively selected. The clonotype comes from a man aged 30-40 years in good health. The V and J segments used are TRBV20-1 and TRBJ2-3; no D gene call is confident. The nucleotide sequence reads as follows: TGCAGGGGCCAACCTGGGGTTACGCAGTATTTT. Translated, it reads CRGQPGVTQYF.